This record looks at one T cell receptor beta chain sequence and its context. What this receptor recognizes is not known. The input lacks base qualities; no much larger clone sits a single base away. These data are taken from a study of response to subunit inactivated influenza vaccine (dated by TCRdb to between 2017 and 2018). With respect to the entire study: To follow how T cells responded to a trivalent subunit inactivated influenza vaccine, the researchers relied on deep quantitative profiling of the T cell receptor repertoire. The study at large found these results: The authors proposed that each seasonal influenza vaccination may bring in only a limited number of new T cells.

The library relied on RT-PCR. Data came from an Illumina HiSeq 2500. Starting from the raw public reads, TCRdb applied fastp trimming at Q25, assembled clones with MiXCR and retained in-frame beta chains. Each record represents a unique CDR3 protein, reported with the most common genes and DNA among its rows. For this sample there are 710,000 or so distinct CDR3 sequences; 15% to 18% appear just once. The ten largest clones capture around a tenth of the sample. Trimming takes 5 bases off V and 4 bases off J; junction bases not matched to a gene: 3. Including cysteine and phenylalanine, the CDR3 has 14 amino acids. Just the 42-base CDR3 DNA is kept, in frame starting at base 1. Based on the germline V gene (reference sequence), the CDR1 and CDR2 sequences are SSHAT and FNYEAQ.

This receptor was taken from a man aged 50 to 60 who received an inactivated influenza vaccine. Donor details come from another sample of the same person, matched by shared clones. The V gene is TRBV7-7 and the J gene is TRBJ2-5, with 11 bases matching TRBD2. The sample here was PBMCs from blood, taken about 12 days after vaccination. The sequenced DNA: TGTGCCAGCAGCAATAGCGGGAGGGGAGAGACCCAGTACTTC. Its coded protein is CASSNSGRGETQYF.